These 20 T cell receptor beta chains originate from one sample sequenced in a study of CD8 T cells in Susac syndrome. cDNA came from around 0.5 to 1 ug RNA primed by random hexamers. Via MiXCR, TCRdb re-called the immunoSEQ multiplex PCR reads, giving one row per CDR3 protein. The sample has hundreds of thousands of distinct CDR3 sequences; 85% are singletons. Sequences were obtained from CD8+ T cells from PBMCs. Source of these receptors: a human donor with multiple sclerosis.

The rearrangement uses TRBV30 and TRBJ2-7, with D possibly being TRBD2 (6 bases). V was clipped by 5 bases and J by 6 bases, with 17 bases between them. The germline gives CDR1 GTSNPN, CDR2 SVGIG (reference sequence). The CDR3 is 13 residues long. The CDR3 coding sequence is TGTGCCTGGGGCACGCGGGGAGGTGGCGAGCAGTACTTC. This gives the protein CAWGTRGGGEQYF. The whole variable domain, remainder taken from reference TRBV30 and TRBJ2-7, is SQTIHQWPATLVQPVGSPLSLECTVEGTSNPNLYWYRQAAGRGLQLLFYSVGIGQISSEVPQNLSASRPQDRQFILSSKKLLLSDSGFYLCAWGTRGGGEQYFGPGTRLTVT.

The CDR3 DNA sequence: TGTGCCAGCAGCTCCCCGGGACTAGCCAATTACGAGCAGTACTTC. It specifies CASSSPGLANYEQYF. The chain couples TRBV7-9 to TRBJ2-7, with 9 bases identical to TRBD2. The CDR3 is 15 amino acids. Unmatched junction bases numbered 8, after V lost 4 bases and J lost 4 bases. Germline assignment: CDR1 SEHNR and CDR2 FQNEAQ (reference sequence).

This sequence joins TRBV7-9 and TRBJ2-2, with D possibly called TRBD1 or TRBD2 (5 bases each). The V gene's germline CDR1 is SEHNR and CDR2 FQNEAQ (reference sequence). The V and J ends lost 3 bases and 0 bases respectively, with 14 bases between them. CDR3 size: 17 residues. The CDR3 protein is CASSLGPILANTGELFF. As DNA, the CDR3 is TGTGCCAGCAGCTTGGGACCCATACTCGCGAACACCGGGGAGCTGTTTTTT.

The chain employs TRBV25-1 and TRBJ2-2; 7 nucleotides line up with TRBD2. Germline-derived CDR1 and CDR2 are MGHDK and SYGVNS. V dropped 4 bases and J dropped 4; count of bases not matched to a gene: 12. The length of the CDR3 is 17 residues. CDR3 sequence (DNA): TGTGCCAGCAGTGGGGTATGGGGGGAGGGCCCCACCGGGGAGCTGTTTTTT. As protein: CASSGVWGEGPTGELFF.

This chain uses TRBV30 with TRBJ2-6; D may be TRBD2 (7 bases). Germline V CDR1 and CDR2: GTSNPN, SVGIG (reference sequence). Trimming took off 5 bases at V and 3 bases at J, with 14 bases between the two ends. This CDR3 contains 15 residues. CDR3 sequence: CAWRGGGGGANVLTF. CDR3 DNA: TGTGCCTGGCGTGGGGGGGGCGGTGGGGCCAACGTCCTGACTTTC.

This chain connects TRBV5-8 to TRBJ2-3, with 9 bases fitting TRBD2. There are 16 residues in the CDR3. Germline CDR1 SGHTS, CDR2 YDEGEE. The V and J ends lost 1 base and 5 bases, in that order; junction bases with no gene match: 8. The CDR3 region is CASSLHSGRRLDTQYF. For the CDR3, the DNA is TGTGCCAGCAGCTTGCATAGCGGGAGACGACTAGATACGCAGTATTTT.

CDR3 DNA: TGTGCCAGCAGCCCGGGACTAGCGGGAACTCGGGAGACCCAGTACTTC. Protein product: CASSPGLAGTRETQYF. The chain recombines TRBV7-8 with TRBJ2-5; 13 bases match TRBD2. The ends lost 5 bases at V and 5 bases at J; junction bases unmatched: 8. CDR1 is SGHVS, CDR2 FQNEAQ, per germline. The CDR3 extends over 16 amino acids.

The chain combines TRBV5-1 with TRBJ1-6; TRBD1 is a possible D gene (6 bases). The CDR3 sequence is 15 residues long. Looked up from germline, CDR1 is SGHRS and CDR2 is YFSETQ. Trimming cost V 3 bases and J 3 bases, with 10 bases left between them. CDR3 DNA: TGCGCCAGCAGCTCGGCGGACAGCTATAATTCACCCCTCCACTTT. Protein: CASSSADSYNSPLHF.

The gene calls are TRBV20-1 and TRBJ2-2; D is possibly TRBD1 (5 bases). Trimming shortened V by 0 bases and J by 8 bases, and 16 bases separated the two germline ends. Germline V gives CDR1 DFQATT, CDR2 SNEGSKA (reference sequence). The CDR3 totals 15 residues. This chain's CDR3 is CSARDRAGIIGELFF. CDR3 in DNA: TGCAGTGCTAGAGATAGGGCAGGGATAATAGGGGAGCTGTTTTTT.

This chain links TRBV19 with TRBJ2-4, with TRBD2 matching over 9 bases. CDR3 length: 14 residues. The V and J ends lost 10 bases and 8 bases, in that order; junction bases with no gene match: 12. Germline lookup yields CDR1 LNHDA and CDR2 SQIVND (reference sequence). CDR3: CATSGGFSGDIQYF. The CDR3 DNA is TGTGCCACAAGCGGGGGGTTCAGTGGGGACATTCAGTACTTC.

CDR3 DNA: TGTGCCTGGAGCGCTGACTTGGGATCCGAGCAGTACTTC. Amino acids: CAWSADLGSEQYF. The chain is built from TRBV30 and TRBJ2-7; no firm D call. V was pared by 3 bases and J by 6 bases, with 15 bases between. This CDR3 region has 13 residues. Germline V gene data show CDR1 as GTSNPN and CDR2 as SVGIG (reference sequence).

The rearrangement links TRBV19 to TRBJ1-1; D uncertain. The germline V and J ends were trimmed by 4 bases and 2 bases, with 11 bases remaining between them. The CDR3 sequence is 14 residues long. In germline, CDR1 is LNHDA, CDR2 SQIVND (reference sequence). The CDR3 sequence is CASSTRTANTEAFF. CDR3 DNA: TGTGCCAGTAGTACCCGGACGGCTAACACTGAAGCTTTCTTT.

The J gene is TRBJ2-6, the V gene TRBV7-8, with D unclear. This CDR3 has 16 amino acids. Trimming stripped 7 bases from V and 0 bases from J, with 13 bases between. In germline, CDR1 is SGHVS, CDR2 FQNEAQ. In DNA form, the CDR3 reads TGTGCCAGCAACAACGCGGTAGCCTCTGGGGCCAACGTCCTGACTTTC. As protein: CASNNAVASGANVLTF. Filled out from reference TRBV7-8 and TRBJ2-6, the complete variable domain reads GAGVSQSPRYKVAKRGQDVALRCDPISGHVSLFWYQQALGQGPEFLTYFQNEAQLDKSGLPSDRFFAERPEGSVSTLKIQRTQQEDSAVYLCASNNAVASGANVLTFGAGSRLTVL.

CDR3 loop: CASSYDLYGYTF. CDR3 in DNA: TGTGCCAGCAGTTACGACCTCTATGGCTACACCTTC. This chain links TRBV6-6 with TRBJ1-2, with D unclear. Trimming shortened V by 2 bases and J by 4 bases, and 5 bases separated the two germline ends. Germline values: CDR1 MNHNY, CDR2 SVGAGI (reference sequence). There are 12 residues in the CDR3.

This clonotype was picked up one time. The chain links TRBV25-1 to TRBJ1-6; TRBD1 might be the D (6 bases). The CDR3 spans 15 residues. CDR1 and CDR2 (germline): MGHDK, SYGVNS. V was shortened by 4 bases and J by 6 bases, with 13 bases between the two germline ends. The CDR3 sequence: CASSGRQVFNSPLHF. For the CDR3, the DNA is TGTGCCAGCAGTGGCCGACAGGTTTTTAATTCACCCCTCCACTTT.

The chain recombines TRBV28 with TRBJ1-1; 9 bases are shared with TRBD1. The CDR3 is 15 amino acids. Germline V gives CDR1 MDHEN, CDR2 SYDVKM. V shed 0 bases and J 1 base; nucleotides not matched to a gene: 0. The CDR3 nucleotides are TGTGCCAGCAGTTTATGGGGACAGGGGAACACTGAAGCTTTCTTT. It codes for CASSLWGQGNTEAFF.

The chain combines TRBV28 with TRBJ2-5, with 9 bases identical to TRBD2. Looked up from germline, CDR1 is MDHEN and CDR2 is SYDVKM. The length of the CDR3 is 14 residues. With V trimmed by 6 bases and J by 3 bases, 5 bases remained unmatched. CDR3 loop: CASSLVAGEETQYF. Here the CDR3 DNA reads TGTGCCAGCAGCCTCGTAGCGGGAGAAGAGACCCAGTACTTC.

This rearrangement joins TRBV28 to TRBJ2-7, with a tentative D call TRBD1 (6 bases). Trimming cost V 6 bases and J 3 bases, with 18 bases left between them. The CDR3 spans 15 residues. Germline V gene data show CDR1 as MDHEN and CDR2 as SYDVKM. The CDR3: CASRDSQLGGYEQYF. Written as DNA, the CDR3 is TGTGCCAGCAGGGACAGCCAATTAGGGGGCTACGAGCAGTACTTC.

The chain recombines TRBV5-5 with TRBJ2-7, with 8 bases matching TRBD1. Unmatched junction bases numbered 5, after V lost 6 bases and J lost 0 bases. The CDR3 runs to 14 residues. The germline CDR1 and CDR2 sequences are SGHKS and YYEKEE (reference sequence). The CDR3 coding sequence is TGTGCCAGCAAGAACAGGGGGAGCTCCTACGAGCAGTACTTC. The encoded protein is CASKNRGSSYEQYF. The variable domain in full, with the rest retrieved from reference TRBV5-5 and TRBJ2-7, is DAGVTQSPTHLIKTRGQQVTLRCSPISGHKSVSWYQQVLGQGPQFIFQYYEKEERGRGNFPDRFSARQFPNYSSELNVNALLLGDSALYLCASKNRGSSYEQYFGPGTRLTVT.

The chain recombines TRBV7-9 with TRBJ2-3, with D possibly TRBD1 on 6 matching bases. Trimming took off 2 bases at V and 1 base at J, with 7 bases between the two ends. Germline V gene data show CDR1 as SEHNR and CDR2 as FQNEAQ (reference sequence). This CDR3 has 14 amino acids. CDR3 sequence (DNA): TGTGCCAGCAGCTTAAAGGGGGGCACAGATACGCAGTATTTT. Residues: CASSLKGGTDTQYF.